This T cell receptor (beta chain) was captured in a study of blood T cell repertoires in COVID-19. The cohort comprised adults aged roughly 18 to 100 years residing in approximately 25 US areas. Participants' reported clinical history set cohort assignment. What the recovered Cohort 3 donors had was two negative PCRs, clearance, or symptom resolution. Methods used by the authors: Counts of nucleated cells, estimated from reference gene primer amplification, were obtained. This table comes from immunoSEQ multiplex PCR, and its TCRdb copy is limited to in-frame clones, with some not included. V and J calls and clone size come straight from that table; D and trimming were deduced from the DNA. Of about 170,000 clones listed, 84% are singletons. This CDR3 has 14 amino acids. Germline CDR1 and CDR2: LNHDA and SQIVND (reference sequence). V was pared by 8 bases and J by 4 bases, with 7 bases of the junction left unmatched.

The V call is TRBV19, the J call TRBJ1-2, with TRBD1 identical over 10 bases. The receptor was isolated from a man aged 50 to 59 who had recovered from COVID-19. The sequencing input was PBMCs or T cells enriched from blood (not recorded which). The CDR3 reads CASAGQGVFYGYTF. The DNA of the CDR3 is TGTGCCAGTGCCGGACAGGGGGTTTTCTATGGCTACACCTTC.